This T cell receptor (beta chain) was sequenced in a study of cytomegalovirus exposure and HLA in healthy donors. Across the whole study: Earlier results showed roughly 120 million unique TCR beta sequences derived from roughly 180 million T cells. From donors who were HLA-typed, an early data release held 81 million or so unique TCRs. The study's findings and limits: With later analysis, a missense DCLRE1C variant became linked to TCR beta V- and J-gene trimming.

On this clone: Its antigen is undetermined.

Vbeta (60) and Jbeta (13) primers were used in the PCR. Profiled with immunoSEQ multiplex PCR; TCRdb holds only in-frame clones, not every one. The sample includes 130,000 to 150,000 clones, about 80% of them seen just once. The TCR originated in a man aged 30-40 years in good health and CMV-seropositive. Sequencing was performed on PBMCs.

In DNA, the CDR3 is TGTGCCAGCAGCCCCGACAGGGCGGGCAATTCACCCCTCCACTTT. Translation: CASSPDRAGNSPLHF. V is TRBV6-5 and J is TRBJ1-6; 7 positions match TRBD1. Germline assignment: CDR1 MNHEY and CDR2 SVGAGI. V lost 6 bases to trimming and J lost 7 bases; unmatched junction nucleotides: 9. This CDR3 contains 15 residues.